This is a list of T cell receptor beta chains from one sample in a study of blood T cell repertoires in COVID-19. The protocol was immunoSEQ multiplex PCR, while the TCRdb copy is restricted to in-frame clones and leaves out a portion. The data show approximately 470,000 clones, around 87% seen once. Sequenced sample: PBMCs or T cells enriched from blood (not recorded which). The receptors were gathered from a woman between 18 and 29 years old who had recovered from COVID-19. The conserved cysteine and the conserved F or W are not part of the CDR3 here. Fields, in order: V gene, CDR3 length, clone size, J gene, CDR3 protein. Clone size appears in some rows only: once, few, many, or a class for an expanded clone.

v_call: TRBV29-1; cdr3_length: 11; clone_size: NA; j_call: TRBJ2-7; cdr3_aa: SALGLAGREQY
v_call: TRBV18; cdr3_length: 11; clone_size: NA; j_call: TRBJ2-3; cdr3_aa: ASSMGRADTQY
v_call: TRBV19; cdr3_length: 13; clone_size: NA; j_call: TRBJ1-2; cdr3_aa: ASSIRRTGEDGYT
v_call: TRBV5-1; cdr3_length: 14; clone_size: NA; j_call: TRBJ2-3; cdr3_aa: ASSLAGATLTDTQY
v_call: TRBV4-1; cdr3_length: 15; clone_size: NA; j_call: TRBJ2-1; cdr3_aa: ASSRTLGGLAVNEQF
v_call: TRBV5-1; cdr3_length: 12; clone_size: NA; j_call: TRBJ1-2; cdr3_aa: ASSFRTGDDGYT
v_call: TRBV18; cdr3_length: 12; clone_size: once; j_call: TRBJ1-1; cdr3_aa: ASSKGQTNTEAF
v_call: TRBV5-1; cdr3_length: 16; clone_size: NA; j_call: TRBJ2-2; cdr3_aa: ASSPFLGGPVDTGELF
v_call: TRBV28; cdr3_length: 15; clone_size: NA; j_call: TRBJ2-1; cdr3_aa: ASTRTVAGLALNEQF
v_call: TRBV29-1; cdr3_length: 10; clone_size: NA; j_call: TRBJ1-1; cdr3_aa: SVTYMNTEAF
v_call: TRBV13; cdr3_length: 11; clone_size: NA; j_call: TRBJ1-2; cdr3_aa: ASRGQPNYGYT
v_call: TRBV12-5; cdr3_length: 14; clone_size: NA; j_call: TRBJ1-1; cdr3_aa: ASGLTLDRGGTEAF
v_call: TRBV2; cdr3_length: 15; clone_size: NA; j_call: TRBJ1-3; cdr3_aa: ASRVDRGPSSGNTIY
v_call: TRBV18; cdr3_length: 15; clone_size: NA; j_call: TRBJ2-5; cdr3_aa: ASSPAVTTVGVGTQY
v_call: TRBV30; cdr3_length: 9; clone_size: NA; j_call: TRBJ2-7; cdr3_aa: AWSDRYEQY
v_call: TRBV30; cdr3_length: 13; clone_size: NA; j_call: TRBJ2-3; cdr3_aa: AWSVGGARTDTQY
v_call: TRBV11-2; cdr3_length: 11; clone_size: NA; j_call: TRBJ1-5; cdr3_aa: ASSLDINQPQH
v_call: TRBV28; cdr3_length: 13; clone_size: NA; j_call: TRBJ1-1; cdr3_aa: ASSPIPLTGTEAF
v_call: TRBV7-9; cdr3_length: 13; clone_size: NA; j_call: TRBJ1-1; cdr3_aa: ASSLGTGGDRQAF
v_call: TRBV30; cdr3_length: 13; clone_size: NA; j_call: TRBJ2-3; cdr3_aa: AWSVTSEVTDTQY
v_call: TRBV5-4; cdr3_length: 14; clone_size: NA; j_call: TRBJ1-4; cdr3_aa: ASSFEGQMGGEKLF
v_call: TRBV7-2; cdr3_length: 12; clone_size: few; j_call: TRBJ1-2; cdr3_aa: ASSLKGINYGYT
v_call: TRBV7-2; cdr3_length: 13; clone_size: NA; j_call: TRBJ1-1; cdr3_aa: ASSSTGTLNTEAF
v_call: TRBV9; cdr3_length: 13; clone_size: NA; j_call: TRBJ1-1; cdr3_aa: ASSVAGDPRTEAF
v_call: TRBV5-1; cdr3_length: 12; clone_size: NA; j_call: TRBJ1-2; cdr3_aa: ASRWDRGNYGYT
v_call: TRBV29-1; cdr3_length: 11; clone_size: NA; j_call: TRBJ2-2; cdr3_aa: SGRQGGTGELF
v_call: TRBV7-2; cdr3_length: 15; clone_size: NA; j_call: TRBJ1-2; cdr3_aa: ASSPYAGTGESHGYT
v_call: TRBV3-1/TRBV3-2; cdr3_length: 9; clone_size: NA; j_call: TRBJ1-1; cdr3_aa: ASSQDSVAF
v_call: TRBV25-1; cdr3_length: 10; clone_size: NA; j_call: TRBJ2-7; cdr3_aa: ASGAFSYEQY
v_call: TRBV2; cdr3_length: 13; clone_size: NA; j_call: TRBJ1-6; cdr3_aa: ASSVAGQGDSPLH
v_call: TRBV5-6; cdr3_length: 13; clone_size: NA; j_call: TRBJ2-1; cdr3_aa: ASSLGQGPGDEQF
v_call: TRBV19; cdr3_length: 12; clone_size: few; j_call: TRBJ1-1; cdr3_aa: ASSIGGQNTEAF
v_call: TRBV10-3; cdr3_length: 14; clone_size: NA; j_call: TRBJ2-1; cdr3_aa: AISESASGGAGEQF
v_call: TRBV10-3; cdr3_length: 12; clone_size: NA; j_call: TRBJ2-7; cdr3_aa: AITPERDRGGYN
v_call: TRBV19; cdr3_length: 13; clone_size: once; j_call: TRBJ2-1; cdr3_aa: ASSIFGQGFAEQF
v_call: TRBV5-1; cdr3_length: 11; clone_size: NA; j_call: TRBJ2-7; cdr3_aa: ASNTGATYEQY
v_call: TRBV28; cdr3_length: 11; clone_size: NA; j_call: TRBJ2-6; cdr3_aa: ASTSFLTSVLT
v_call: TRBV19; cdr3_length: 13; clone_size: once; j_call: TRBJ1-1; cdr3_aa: ASNTRQAMNTEAF
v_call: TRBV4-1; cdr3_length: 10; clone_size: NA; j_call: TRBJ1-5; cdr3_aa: ASSEGNQPQH
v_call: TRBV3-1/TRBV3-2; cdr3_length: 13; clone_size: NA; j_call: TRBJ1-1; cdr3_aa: ASSRGTGGDTEAF
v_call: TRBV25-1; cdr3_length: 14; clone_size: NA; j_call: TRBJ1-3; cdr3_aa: ASSTPGDGYGNTIY
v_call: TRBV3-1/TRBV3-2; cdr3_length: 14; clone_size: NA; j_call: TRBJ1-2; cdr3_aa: ASSHTTGTGYEGYT
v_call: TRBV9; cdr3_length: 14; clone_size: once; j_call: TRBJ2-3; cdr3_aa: ASSLLGAGGTDTQY
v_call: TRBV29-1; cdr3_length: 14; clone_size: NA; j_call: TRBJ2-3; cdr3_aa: SVEEGRGFPTDTQY
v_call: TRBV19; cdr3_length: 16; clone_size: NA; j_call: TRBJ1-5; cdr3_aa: ASSITLRSSYSNQPQH